These T cell receptor beta chains were read from a single sample in a study of blood T cell repertoires in COVID-19. Assay: immunoSEQ multiplex PCR; the TCRdb copy retains only in-frame clones and omits some. The data show 100,000 to 120,000 clones, with around 82% seen just once and more than 15% held by the top ten. Sequenced: peripheral blood. The receptors were sampled from a woman aged 55-70 years with acute or convalescent COVID-19. The conserved cysteine and the conserved F or W are not part of the CDR3 here.

V gene: TRBV6-2/TRBV6-3
J gene: TRBJ2-3
CDR3 length: 13
CDR3 protein: ASSYSGGATDTQY

V gene: TRBV3-1/TRBV3-2
J gene: TRBJ1-1
CDR3 length: 12
CDR3 protein: ASSYGQGDTEAF

V gene: TRBV18
J gene: TRBJ1-2
CDR3 length: 13
CDR3 protein: ASSPPRSGIGGYT

V gene: TRBV19
J gene: TRBJ2-7
CDR3 length: 17
CDR3 protein: ASSQTGAGLGTGDYEQY

V gene: TRBV5-5
J gene: TRBJ2-7
CDR3 length: 12
CDR3 protein: ASSLAGDSYEQY

V gene: TRBV18
J gene: TRBJ1-6
CDR3 length: 10
CDR3 protein: ASSPRESPLH

V gene: TRBV5-5
J gene: TRBJ2-1
CDR3 length: 15
CDR3 protein: ASSPDRALSSYNEQF

V gene: TRBV5-8
J gene: TRBJ1-2
CDR3 length: 13
CDR3 protein: ASSSDSRLLYGYT

V gene: TRBV21-1
J gene: TRBJ2-7
CDR3 length: 11
CDR3 protein: ASSKKHSYEQY

V gene: TRBV27
J gene: TRBJ2-7
CDR3 length: 14
CDR3 protein: ASSLFKGGGNSEQY

V gene: TRBV15
J gene: TRBJ2-1
CDR3 length: 12
CDR3 protein: ATSRDPASREQF

V gene: TRBV15
J gene: TRBJ2-7
CDR3 length: 10
CDR3 protein: ATSRGQYEQY

V gene: TRBV5-5
J gene: TRBJ1-1
CDR3 length: 13
CDR3 protein: ASSHWDRMNTEAF

V gene: TRBV7-2
J gene: TRBJ2-7
CDR3 length: 14
CDR3 protein: ASSPGLAVPAYEQY

V gene: TRBV6-1
J gene: TRBJ1-5
CDR3 length: 12
CDR3 protein: ASSEVGSVTPQH